This T cell receptor beta chain is drawn from a study of blood T cell repertoires in COVID-19. For the study at large: Acute-phase and convalescent COVID-19 samples originated in the United States, Italy and Spain. T cells, B-cell-depleted T cells, or PBMCs provided the cDNA or gDNA that served as material.

Original processing methods: Estimation of nucleated cell counts was performed using reference gene primer amplification. The repertoire was sequenced with immunoSEQ multiplex PCR; TCRdb's copy has only in-frame clones and lacks some. V, J and clone size were drawn from that table, and D and trimming were deduced from the DNA. This sample yields 90,000 to 100,000 clones, of which around 80% are seen a single time; roughly a tenth belongs to the top ten. There are a few counts of this clone. Sample: peripheral blood. The sequence came from a man aged 70-80 years with acute or convalescent COVID-19.

The DNA of the CDR3 is TGTGCCTGGGGGCGGGGTAGGTCTGGAAACACCATATATTTT. Translated: CAWGRGRSGNTIYF. The chain couples TRBV30 to TRBJ1-3; D is unresolved. Trimming removed 5 bases at V and 1 base at J, with 12 bases between. This CDR3 spans 14 amino acids. Germline loops: CDR1 GTSNPN, CDR2 SVGIG (reference sequence).